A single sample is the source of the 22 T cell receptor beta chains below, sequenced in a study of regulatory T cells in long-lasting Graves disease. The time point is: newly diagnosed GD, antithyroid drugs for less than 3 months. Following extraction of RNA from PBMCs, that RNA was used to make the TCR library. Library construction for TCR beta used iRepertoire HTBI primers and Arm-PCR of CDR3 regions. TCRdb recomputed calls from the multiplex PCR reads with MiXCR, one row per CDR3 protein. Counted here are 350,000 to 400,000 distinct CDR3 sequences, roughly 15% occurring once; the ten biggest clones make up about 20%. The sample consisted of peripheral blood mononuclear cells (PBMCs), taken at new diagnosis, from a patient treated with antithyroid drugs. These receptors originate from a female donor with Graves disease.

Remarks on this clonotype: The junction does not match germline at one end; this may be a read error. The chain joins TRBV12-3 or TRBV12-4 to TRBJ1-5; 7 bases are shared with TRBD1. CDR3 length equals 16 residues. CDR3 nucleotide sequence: TGTGCCAGCAGCTTAGGTATGACAGGGAGCAATCAGCCCCAGCATTTT. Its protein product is CASSLGMTGSNQPQHF.

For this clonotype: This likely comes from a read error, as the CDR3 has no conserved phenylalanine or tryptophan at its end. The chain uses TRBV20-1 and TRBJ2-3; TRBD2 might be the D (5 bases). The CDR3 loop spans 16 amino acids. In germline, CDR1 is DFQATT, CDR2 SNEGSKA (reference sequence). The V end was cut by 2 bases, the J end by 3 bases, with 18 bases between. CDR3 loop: CSARQERNQWTDTQYY. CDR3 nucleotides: TGCAGTGCTAGACAAGAGCGGAACCAATGGACAGATACGCAGTATTAT.

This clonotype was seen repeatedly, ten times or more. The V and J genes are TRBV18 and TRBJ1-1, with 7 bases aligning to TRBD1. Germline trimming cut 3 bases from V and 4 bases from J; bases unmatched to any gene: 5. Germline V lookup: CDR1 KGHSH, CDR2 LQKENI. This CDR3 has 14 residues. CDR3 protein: CASSPGQASTEAFF. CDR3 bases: TGTGCCAGCTCACCCGGACAGGCGTCCACTGAAGCTTTCTTT. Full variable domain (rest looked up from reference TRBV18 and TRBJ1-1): NAGVMQNPRHLVRRRGQEARLRCSPMKGHSHVYWYRQLPEEGLKFMVYLQKENIIDESGMPKERFSAEFPKEGPSILRIQQVVRGDSAAYFCASSPGQASTEAFFGQGTRLTVV.

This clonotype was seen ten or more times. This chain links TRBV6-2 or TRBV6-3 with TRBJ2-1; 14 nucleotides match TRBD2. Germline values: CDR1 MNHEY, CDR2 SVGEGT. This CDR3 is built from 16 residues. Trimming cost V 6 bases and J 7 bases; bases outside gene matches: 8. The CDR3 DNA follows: TGTGCCAGCAGACCCGGGACTAGCGGGAGTTTGAATGAGCAGTTCTTC. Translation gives CASRPGTSGSLNEQFF.

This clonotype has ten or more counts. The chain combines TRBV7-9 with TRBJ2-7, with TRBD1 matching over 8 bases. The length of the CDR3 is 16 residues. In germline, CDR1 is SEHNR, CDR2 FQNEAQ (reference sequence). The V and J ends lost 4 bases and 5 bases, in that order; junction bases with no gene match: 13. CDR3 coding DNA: TGTGCCAGCAGCTCTGCCGAGACAGGGGTATCGGACGAGCAGTACTTC. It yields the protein CASSSAETGVSDEQYF. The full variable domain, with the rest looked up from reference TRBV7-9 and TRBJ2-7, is DTGVSQNPRHKITKRGQNVTFRCDPISEHNRLYWYRQTLGQGPEFLTYFQNEAQLEKSRLLSDRFSAERPKGSFSTLEIQRTEQGDSAMYLCASSSAETGVSDEQYFGPGTRLTVT.

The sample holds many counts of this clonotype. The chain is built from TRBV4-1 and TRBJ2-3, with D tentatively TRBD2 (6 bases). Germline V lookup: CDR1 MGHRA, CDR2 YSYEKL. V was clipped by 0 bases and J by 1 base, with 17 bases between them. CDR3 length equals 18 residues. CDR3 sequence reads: CASSQDQRASFCTDTQYF. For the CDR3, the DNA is TGCGCCAGCAGCCAAGACCAGCGGGCCTCGTTCTGCACAGATACGCAGTATTTT.

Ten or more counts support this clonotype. The DNA of the CDR3 is TGTGCCTGGAGGAACCAAGAGACCCAGTACTTC. It is translated as CAWRNQETQYF. V usage is TRBV30 and J usage is TRBJ2-5; D is undetermined. The CDR3 length is 11 residues. Germline lookup yields CDR1 GTSNPN and CDR2 SVGIG (reference sequence). Trimming pared 3 bases from V and 0 bases from J, leaving 2 bases between.

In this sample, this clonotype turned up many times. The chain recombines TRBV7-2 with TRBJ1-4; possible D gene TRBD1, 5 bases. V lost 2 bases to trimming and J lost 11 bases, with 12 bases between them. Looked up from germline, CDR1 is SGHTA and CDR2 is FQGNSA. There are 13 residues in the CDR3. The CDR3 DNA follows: TGTGCCAGCAGCTTACAGGGTTTCGGTAAACTGTTTTTT. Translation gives CASSLQGFGKLFF.

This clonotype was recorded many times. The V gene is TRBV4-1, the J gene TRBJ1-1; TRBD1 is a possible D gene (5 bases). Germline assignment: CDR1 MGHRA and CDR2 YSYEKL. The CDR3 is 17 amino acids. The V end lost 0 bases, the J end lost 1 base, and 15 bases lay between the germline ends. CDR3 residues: CASSQESWGSRNTEAFF. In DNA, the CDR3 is TGCGCCAGCAGCCAAGAGTCCTGGGGGTCGCGGAACACTGAAGCTTTCTTT.

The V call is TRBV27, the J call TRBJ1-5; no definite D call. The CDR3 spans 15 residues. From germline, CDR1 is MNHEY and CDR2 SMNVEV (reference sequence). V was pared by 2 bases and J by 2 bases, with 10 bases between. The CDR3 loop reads CASSLNGFGNQPQHF. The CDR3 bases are TGTGCCAGCAGTTTAAATGGATTTGGCAATCAGCCCCAGCATTTT.

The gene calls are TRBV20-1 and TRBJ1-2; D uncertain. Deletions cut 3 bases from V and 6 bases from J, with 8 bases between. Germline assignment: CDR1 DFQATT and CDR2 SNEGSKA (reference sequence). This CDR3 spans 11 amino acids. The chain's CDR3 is CSARTLHGYTF. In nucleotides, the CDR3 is TGCAGTGCTAGGACCCTCCATGGCTACACCTTC.

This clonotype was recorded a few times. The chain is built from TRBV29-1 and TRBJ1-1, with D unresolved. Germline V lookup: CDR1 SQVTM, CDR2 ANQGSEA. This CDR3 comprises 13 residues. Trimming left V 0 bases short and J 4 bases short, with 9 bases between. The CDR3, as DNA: TGCAGCGTTGAAGACGGGGTGGGCACTGAAGCTTTCTTT. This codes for CSVEDGVGTEAFF. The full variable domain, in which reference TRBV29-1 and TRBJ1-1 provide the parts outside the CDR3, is SAVISQKPSRDICQRGTSLTIQCQVDSQVTMMFWYRQQPGQSLTLIATANQGSEATYESGFVIDKFPISRPNLTFSTLTVSNMSPEDSSIYLCSVEDGVGTEAFFGQGTRLTVV.

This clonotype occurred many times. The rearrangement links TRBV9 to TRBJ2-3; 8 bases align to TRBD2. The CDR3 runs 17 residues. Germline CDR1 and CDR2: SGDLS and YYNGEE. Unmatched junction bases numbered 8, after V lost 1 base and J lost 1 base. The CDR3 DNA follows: TGTGCCAGCAGCGTATCGGGTAACGGGGGGGGCACAGATACGCAGTATTTT. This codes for CASSVSGNGGGTDTQYF. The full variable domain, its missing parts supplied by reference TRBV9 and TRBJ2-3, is DSGVTQTPKHLITATGQRVTLRCSPRSGDLSVYWYQQSLDQGLQFLIQYYNGEERAKGNILERFSAQQFPDLHSELNLSSLELGDSALYFCASSVSGNGGGTDTQYFGPGTRLTVL.

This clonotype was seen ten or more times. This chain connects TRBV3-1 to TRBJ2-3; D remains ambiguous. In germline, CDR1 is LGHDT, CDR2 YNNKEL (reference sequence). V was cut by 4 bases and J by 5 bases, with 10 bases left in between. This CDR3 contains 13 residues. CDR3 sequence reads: CASSPTVGDTQYF. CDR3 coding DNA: TGTGCCAGCAGCCCGACGGTGGGAGATACGCAGTATTTT.

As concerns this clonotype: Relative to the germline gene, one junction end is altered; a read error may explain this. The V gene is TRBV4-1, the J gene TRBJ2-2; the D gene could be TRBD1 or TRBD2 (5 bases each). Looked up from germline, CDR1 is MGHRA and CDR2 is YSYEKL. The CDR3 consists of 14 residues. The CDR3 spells CASSQAVTTRELVF. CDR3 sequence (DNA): TGCGCCAGCAGCCAAGCGGTGACCACCAGGGAGCTGGTTTTT.

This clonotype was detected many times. Here the CDR3 reads CASSPLIGGRGTDTQYF. Here the CDR3 DNA reads TGTGCCAGCAGCCCTCTAATAGGGGGCAGAGGCACAGATACGCAGTATTTT. This chain uses TRBV7-2 with TRBJ2-3; TRBD1 agrees at 7 bases. CDR1 and CDR2 from the germline V gene are SGHTA and FQGNSA. This CDR3 has 17 amino acids. V lost 5 bases to trimming and J lost 1 base; unmatched junction nucleotides: 12.

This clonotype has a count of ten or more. The CDR3 bases are TGTGCCAGCAGCTTGAGATTCCGGGCTAGCACAGATACGCAGTATTTT. Translating it yields CASSLRFRASTDTQYF. The rearrangement links TRBV5-5 to TRBJ2-3; D remains unclear. V lost 1 base, J lost 0 bases, and 12 bases lay in between. The CDR3 has 16 residues. Germline lookup yields CDR1 SGHKS and CDR2 YYEKEE (reference sequence).

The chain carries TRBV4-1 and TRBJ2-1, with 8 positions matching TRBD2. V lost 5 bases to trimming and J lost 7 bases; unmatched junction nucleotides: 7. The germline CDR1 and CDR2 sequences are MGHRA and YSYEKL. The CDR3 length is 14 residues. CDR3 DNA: TGCGCCAGCAGCACGGGGGGGGAAGGAAATGAGCAGTTCTTC. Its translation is CASSTGGEGNEQFF.

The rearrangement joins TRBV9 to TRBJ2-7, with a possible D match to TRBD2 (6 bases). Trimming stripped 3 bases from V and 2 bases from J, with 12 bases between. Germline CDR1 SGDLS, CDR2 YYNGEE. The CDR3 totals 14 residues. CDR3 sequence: CASSALSGPYEQYF. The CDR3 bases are TGTGCCAGCAGCGCCCTTAGCGGCCCCTACGAGCAGTACTTC.

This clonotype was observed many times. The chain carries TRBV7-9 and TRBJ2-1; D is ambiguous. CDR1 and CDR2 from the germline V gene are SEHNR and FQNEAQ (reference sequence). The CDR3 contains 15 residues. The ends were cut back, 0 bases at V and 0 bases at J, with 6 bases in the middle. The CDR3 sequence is CASSLAATSYNEQFF. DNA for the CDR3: TGTGCCAGCAGCTTAGCGGCGACCTCCTACAATGAGCAGTTCTTC. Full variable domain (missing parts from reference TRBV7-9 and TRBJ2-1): DTGVSQNPRHKITKRGQNVTFRCDPISEHNRLYWYRQTLGQGPEFLTYFQNEAQLEKSRLLSDRFSAERPKGSFSTLEIQRTEQGDSAMYLCASSLAATSYNEQFFGPGTRLTVL.

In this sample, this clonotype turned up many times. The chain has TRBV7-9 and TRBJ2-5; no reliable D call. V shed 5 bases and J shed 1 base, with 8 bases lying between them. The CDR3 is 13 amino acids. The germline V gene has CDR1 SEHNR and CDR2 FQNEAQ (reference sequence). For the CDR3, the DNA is TGTGCCAGCAGCGACACCTTCCAAGAGACCCAGTACTTC. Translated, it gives CASSDTFQETQYF. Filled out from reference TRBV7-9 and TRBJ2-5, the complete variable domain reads DTGVSQNPRHKITKRGQNVTFRCDPISEHNRLYWYRQTLGQGPEFLTYFQNEAQLEKSRLLSDRFSAERPKGSFSTLEIQRTEQGDSAMYLCASSDTFQETQYFGPGTRLLVL.

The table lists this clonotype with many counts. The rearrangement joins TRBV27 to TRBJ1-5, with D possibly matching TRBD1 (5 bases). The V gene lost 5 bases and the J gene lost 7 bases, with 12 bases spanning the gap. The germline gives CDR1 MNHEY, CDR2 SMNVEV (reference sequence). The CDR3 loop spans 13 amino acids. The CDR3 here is CASSTPQGQPQHF. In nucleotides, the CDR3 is TGTGCCAGCAGTACCCCCCAGGGCCAGCCCCAGCATTTT.